The present entry profiles one TCR beta chain with its context. The J segment lost 3 bases and the V segment lost 2 bases, leaving 4 bases of the junction unmatched. CDR3 length equals 15 residues. Germline V gene sequence: CDR1 SGDLS, CDR2 YYNGEE. Study processing details: Estimated nucleated cell counts came from reference gene primer amplification. This table comes from immunoSEQ multiplex PCR, and its TCRdb copy is limited to in-frame clones, with some not included. D and trimming were read from the DNA, whereas the V and J calls and clone size are those reported in that table. This table has about 250,000 clones, about 82% appearing once. This entry is derived from a study of blood T cell repertoires in COVID-19. Overall study context: The United States, Italy and Spain provided the acute and convalescent COVID-19 samples. Sources were T cells, B-cell-depleted T cells, or PBMCs; the material itself was cDNA or gDNA.

The Seattle patients, enrolled during active infection, were followed longitudinally. The chain carries TRBV9 and TRBJ2-3, with 9 bases matching TRBD1. The sequencing sample was made of peripheral blood. This TCR was recovered from a woman aged 80 or over with COVID-19, enrolled during active disease. CDR3 residues: CASSVDRGFTDTQYF. DNA for the CDR3: TGTGCCAGCAGCGTGGACAGGGGTTTTACAGATACGCAGTATTTT.